This is a list of T cell receptor beta chains from one sample in a study of beta chain features in type 1 diabetes. TCRdb's copy holds only in-frame clones and misses some; the assay was immunoSEQ multiplex PCR. Among 160,000 or so clones listed, over 7.5% were seen once. Sequencing used central memory CD4+ T cells from blood. These receptors were taken from a woman between 18 and 29 years old in good health. Both conserved end residues are part of each CDR3. A D gene is named only where the DNA matches it firmly.

TRBJ1-1,TRBV5-4,-,CASSSLYTGYWDTEAFF
TRBJ2-3,TRBV9,-,CASSAGWGSTDTQYF
TRBJ1-5,TRBV15,-,CATSRDIDGNQPQHF
TRBJ2-5,TRBV9,-,CASSVDSSYQETQYF
TRBJ2-1,TRBV27,TRBD2,CASSSIAGGYNEQFF
TRBJ1-6,TRBV30,TRBD1,CAWTRTGGNSPLHF
TRBJ2-3,TRBV5-1,TRBD1,CASSGGTGRTDTQYF
TRBJ1-5,TRBV29-1,TRBD1,CSVGTGGTQPQHF
TRBJ2-7,TRBV5-4,TRBD2,CASSTTLAGDEQYF
TRBJ2-1,TRBV6-1,TRBD1,CASSPDRFFALGQFF
TRBJ1-4,TRBV4-2,TRBD1,CASTDRVTNEKLFF
TRBJ1-2,TRBV25-1,-,CASSEYQGPIYGYTF
TRBJ2-1,TRBV6-6,-,CASSFSTGKNQFF
TRBJ1-1,TRBV2,-,CASRSLRNTEAFF
TRBJ2-1,TRBV18,TRBD2,CASSPTGLAGENEQFF
TRBJ1-1,TRBV7-9,-,CASSSGQRVFF
TRBJ2-7,TRBV4-3,-,CASSQDYPGTHYEQYF
TRBJ2-1,TRBV18,TRBD2,CASSPPTGGNNEQFF
TRBJ1-2,TRBV7-8,-,CASSFGGSGYGYTF
TRBJ2-7,TRBV27,-,CASSLIGQGSYEQYF
TRBJ2-5,TRBV29-1,TRBD1,CSVEDRVQETQYF
TRBJ2-2,TRBV7-3,TRBD1,CASRTGANTGELFF
TRBJ1-1,TRBV5-1,TRBD1,CASRPGQGAGKNTEAFF
TRBJ2-7,TRBV4-2,-,CASSHLQGSSDEQYF
TRBJ1-1,TRBV30,-,CAWSVRGPTEAFF
TRBJ2-1,TRBV25-1,TRBD2,CASSEFSGAGHEQFF
TRBJ2-5,TRBV6-6,-,CASRGRGETQYF
TRBJ2-3,TRBV18,-,CASSPPWGSSGTDTQYF
TRBJ1-1,TRBV11-2,-,CASSLMYGEAFF